Reported below is one TCR beta chain. Its antigen is unknown. Base-call qualities are not available, and no considerably larger clone is one nucleotide away. The time point label for this specimen denotes: baseline before first vaccination. Vaccinee samples came from UK trials COV001 and COV002, including a single-blind randomized controlled phase 2/3 trial of AZD1222 (ChAdOx1 nCoV-19) in healthy adults. For TCRbeta chain sequencing, PBMC samples from trial participants were taken at day 0 and at day 28 after the second dose. The CDR3 measures 15 amino acids from cysteine to phenylalanine. The retained sequence is limited to the CDR3, 45 bases, with the frame set at the first base. Relative to germline, V is missing 4 bases and J is missing 9 bases, with 11 bases of the junction outside any gene match. CDR1 and CDR2 are read off the germline V gene as SGHRS and YFSETQ. This specimen comes from a study of T cell responses to AZD1222 COVID-19 vaccine listed by TCRdb under 2021. Concerning the study at large: AZD1222 recipients given second doses at about 4 weeks or at about 12 weeks were pooled, since spike-specific TCR depth and breadth were not found to differ between the two schedules. A total of under 250 trial participants underwent TCR sequencing, of whom roughly 210 had received two doses of AZD1222 and 26 had received two doses of the MenACWY control vaccine. Trial participants were enrolled into age subgroups of 18-55, 56-69 and 70-plus years, which contained approximately 150, 28 and 58 TCR-sequenced participants, respectively.

The CDR3 regions of human TCRbeta chains were analyzed by immunosequencing. On the authors' methods: TCRs in the repertoires were matched against a reference library of SARS-CoV-2-specific TCRs that had been generated with the MIRA antigen-specificity platform. Breadth was defined as the fraction of unique TCRs that were SARS-CoV-2-associated, and depth was defined as the fraction of total T cells that were SARS-CoV-2-associated. Using the MIRA data, each spike-specific TCR was assigned both to the spike region to which the TCR was reactive and to a CD4 or CD8 class. Log10-transformed breadth and depth values were compared by one-way ANOVA with Sidak's multiple comparisons tests. TCRdb mirrors the immuneACCESS table, restricted to in-frame sequences. Some clones are absent from its copies; in checked studies, under half trace to an unresolved V gene, and the reason for the others is unknown. V and J calls and clone size follow that table, whereas D and trimming were derived from the DNA. Recorded for this sample are approximately 99,000 clones; roughly 84% of them occurred a single time. The ten largest clones represent 2.5% to 4% of the sample.

General conclusions and limits of the study: Participants were mostly white British and included more females than males, and it was suggested by the authors that clonal diversity may have been underestimated. Because no day 14 peak-response samples were available, repertoires were characterized only after the peak T cell response. Reportedly, almost half of the unique spike-specific TCRs recognized epitopes lying outside the regions that are mutated in the B.1.351 and B.1.1.7 variants. The vaccine-associated CD4 TCRs covered the entire spike protein, and the dominant responses fell in regions 160-218 and 743-854. In the small 56-69-year group, the increase in depth fell short of significance, most likely because of low power. Conclusions about previously exposed vaccinees are limited because only six or seven AZD1222 recipients were SARS-CoV-2 seropositive at baseline. A significant rise in spike-specific TCR breadth and depth was observed after two AZD1222 doses relative to day 0 and relative to MenACWY recipients.

The origin of this receptor is an adult in good health. Rearrangement joined TRBV5-1 to TRBJ2-7, and 12 bases in between align with TRBD2. This material consisted of peripheral blood, taken on day 0 of AZD1222 vaccination. The CDR3 region: CASSPSGGGLAGQYF. The DNA sequence is TGCGCCAGCAGCCCTAGCGGGGGGGGCCTGGCAGGGCAGTACTTC.